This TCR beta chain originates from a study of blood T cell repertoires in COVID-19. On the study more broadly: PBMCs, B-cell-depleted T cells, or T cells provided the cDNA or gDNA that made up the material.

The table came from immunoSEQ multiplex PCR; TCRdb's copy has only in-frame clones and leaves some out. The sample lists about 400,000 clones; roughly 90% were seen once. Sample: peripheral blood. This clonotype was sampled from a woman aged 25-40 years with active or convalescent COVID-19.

CDR3 loop: CASSYSAPSYNEQFF. For the CDR3, the DNA is TGTGCCAGCAGTTACTCGGCCCCGTCCTACAATGAGCAGTTCTTC. The V call is TRBV6-5, the J call TRBJ2-1; D unclear. V was clipped by 0 bases and J by 1 base, with 7 bases between them. This CDR3 region has 15 residues. Germline CDR1 MNHEY, CDR2 SVGAGI.